Listed below are T cell receptor beta chains from one sample, sequenced in a study of T cell clonotyping in hematopoietic cell transplantation. Profiled with immunoSEQ multiplex PCR; TCRdb holds only in-frame clones, not every one. Among about 16,000 clones, roughly 90% were seen once, and the ten largest hold 2.7%. Input material: peripheral blood mononuclear cells. These receptors originate from a middle-aged man in good health. Some clones in this sample may be carry-over from other donors' samples. Each CDR3 is given with its conserved first and last residue. The order of the fields is J gene, clone size, V gene, D gene, CDR3 length, CDR3 protein, CDR3 DNA. D genes are given only for firm matches. Size is stated for part of the rows, as once, few or many counts, or as a class when the clone is expanded.

J: TRBJ2-5; size: once; V: TRBV4-2; D: NA; length: 15; CDR3: CASSQETAAEETQYF; DNA: TGTGCCAGCAGCCAGGAAACAGCGGCCGAGGAGACCCAGTACTTC
J: TRBJ1-1; size: NA; V: TRBV5-1; D: NA; length: 14; CDR3: CASSPQVLNTEAFF; DNA: TGCGCCAGCAGCCCACAGGTCTTGAACACTGAAGCTTTCTTT
J: TRBJ1-6; size: once; V: TRBV30; D: NA; length: 13; CDR3: CAWRTAGGSPLHF; DNA: TGTGCCTGGAGGACGGCCGGGGGTTCACCCCTCCACTTT
J: TRBJ1-3; size: NA; V: TRBV28; D: TRBD1; length: 17; CDR3: CASRSETGRSSGNTIYF; DNA: TGTGCCAGCAGATCCGAGACAGGGAGATCCTCTGGAAACACCATATATTTT
J: TRBJ2-2; size: NA; V: TRBV4-1; D: TRBD1; length: 16; CDR3: CASSQVGTGAYGELFF; DNA: TGCGCCAGCAGCCAAGTGGGGACAGGGGCTTACGGGGAGCTGTTTTTT
J: TRBJ1-2; size: NA; V: TRBV4-3; D: NA; length: 16; CDR3: CASSQDPFGGSYGYTF; DNA: TGCGCCAGCAGCCAAGACCCCTTTGGGGGGTCCTATGGCTACACCTTC
J: TRBJ2-7; size: NA; V: TRBV27; D: NA; length: 15; CDR3: CASSLSVPGPYEQYF; DNA: TGTGCCAGCAGTTTATCGGTCCCGGGTCCCTACGAGCAGTACTTC
J: TRBJ1-2; size: NA; V: TRBV29-1; D: NA; length: 14; CDR3: CSLTGPQDNYGYTF; DNA: TGCAGCCTTACGGGGCCCCAGGATAACTATGGCTACACCTTC
J: TRBJ2-7; size: NA; V: TRBV4-3; D: NA; length: 15; CDR3: CASSQANRATYEQYF; DNA: TGCGCCAGCAGCCAAGCCAACAGGGCAACCTACGAGCAGTACTTC
J: TRBJ1-5; size: NA; V: TRBV12-5; D: NA; length: 13; CDR3: CASGGGEIQPQHF; DNA: TGTGCTAGTGGTGGGGGGGAGATTCAGCCCCAGCATTTT
J: TRBJ2-2; size: NA; V: TRBV5-1; D: NA; length: 16; CDR3: CASSLAALGSTGELFF; DNA: TGCGCCAGCAGCTTGGCTGCTCTGGGGTCCACCGGGGAGCTGTTTTTT
J: TRBJ1-4; size: NA; V: TRBV6-5; D: TRBD1; length: 15; CDR3: CASSLKGAVNEKLFF; DNA: TGTGCCAGCAGCCTCAAGGGGGCGGTTAATGAAAAACTGTTTTTT
J: TRBJ1-2; size: NA; V: TRBV28; D: NA; length: 11; CDR3: CASSPNYGYTF; DNA: TGTGCCAGCAGTCCTAACTATGGCTACACCTTC
J: TRBJ1-6; size: NA; V: TRBV30; D: NA; length: 12; CDR3: CAWRYSYSPLHF; DNA: TGTGCCTGGAGATATAGTTATTCACCCCTCCACTTT
J: TRBJ2-7; size: NA; V: TRBV9; D: TRBD1; length: 14; CDR3: CASSVGTGAYEQYF; DNA: TGTGCCAGCAGCGTAGGGACAGGGGCCTACGAGCAGTACTTC
J: TRBJ2-7; size: NA; V: TRBV11-1; D: TRBD2; length: 17; CDR3: CASSLAGTSGGSYEQYF; DNA: TGTGCCAGCAGCTTAGCGGGGACTAGCGGGGGATCCTACGAGCAGTACTTC
J: TRBJ1-6; size: NA; V: TRBV6-5; D: NA; length: 14; CDR3: CASSTPGTHSPLHF; DNA: TGTGCCAGCAGTACTCCGGGGACCCACTCACCCCTCCACTTT
J: TRBJ1-1; size: NA; V: TRBV5-6; D: NA; length: 14; CDR3: CASSTGHGNTEAFF; DNA: TGTGCCAGCAGCACAGGACACGGAAACACTGAAGCTTTCTTT
J: TRBJ1-2; size: NA; V: TRBV28; D: NA; length: 15; CDR3: CASSLIGQGLGGYTF; DNA: TGTGCCAGCAGTCTCATAGGGCAGGGGTTGGGTGGCTACACCTTC
J: TRBJ1-2; size: few; V: TRBV6-1; D: NA; length: 12; CDR3: CASSPSSYGYTF; DNA: TGTGCCAGCAGCCCCTCCAGCTATGGCTACACCTTC
J: TRBJ1-5; size: NA; V: TRBV28; D: NA; length: 12; CDR3: CASSLSVQPQHF; DNA: TGTGCCAGCAGTTTATCGGTTCAGCCCCAGCATTTT
J: TRBJ1-5; size: NA; V: TRBV30; D: NA; length: 13; CDR3: CAWSAHLNQPQHF; DNA: TGTGCCTGGAGTGCCCATTTGAATCAGCCCCAGCATTTT
J: TRBJ2-5; size: NA; V: TRBV29-1; D: NA; length: 10; CDR3: CSVAVETQYF; DNA: TGCAGCGTTGCGGTAGAGACCCAGTACTTC
J: TRBJ2-5; size: NA; V: TRBV2; D: NA; length: 15; CDR3: CASRGDGDNRETQYF; DNA: TGTGCCAGCAGGGGGGACGGGGACAACCGGGAGACCCAGTACTTC
J: TRBJ1-1; size: NA; V: TRBV28; D: NA; length: 11; CDR3: CASSLMRSAFF; DNA: TGTGCCAGCAGTTTAATGAGGAGTGCTTTCTTT
J: TRBJ2-5; size: NA; V: TRBV6-5; D: TRBD2; length: 14; CDR3: CASSYGEGQETQYF; DNA: TGTGCCAGCAGTTACGGGGAGGGCCAAGAGACCCAGTACTTC
J: TRBJ2-7; size: once; V: TRBV4-1; D: NA; length: 13; CDR3: CASSQLGLDEQYF; DNA: TGCGCCAGCAGCCAACTGGGGCTCGACGAGCAGTACTTC
J: TRBJ2-7; size: NA; V: TRBV5-1; D: TRBD2; length: 15; CDR3: CASSPRTSGTGEQYF; DNA: TGCGCCAGCAGCCCAAGGACTAGCGGGACCGGAGAGCAGTACTTC
J: TRBJ2-7; size: NA; V: TRBV29-1; D: NA; length: 15; CDR3: CSVEDRRQVSYEQYF; DNA: TGCAGCGTTGAAGATCGGCGACAGGTATCCTACGAGCAGTACTTC
J: TRBJ2-7; size: NA; V: TRBV7-2; D: TRBD2; length: 14; CDR3: CASFLSGGTYEQYF; DNA: TGTGCCAGCTTTCTCAGCGGGGGGACCTACGAGCAGTACTTC
J: TRBJ1-2; size: NA; V: TRBV2; D: TRBD1; length: 14; CDR3: CASSVNRGLEGYTF; DNA: TGTGCCAGCAGTGTTAACAGGGGGCTTGAGGGCTACACCTTC